This TCR beta chain comes out of a study of a mutant IDH1 vaccine in newly diagnosed glioma. As for the study in general: Previous care, which was radiotherapy, temozolomide, or both, most often involved both.

The CDR3 extends over 15 amino acids. Trimming shortened V by 1 base and J by 0 bases, and 10 bases separated the two germline ends. Germline V gene data show CDR1 as SGDLS and CDR2 as YYNGEE. Time point: week 5, during vaccination. Each dose delivered 300 ug of mutant IDH1 20-mer peptide subcutaneously with imiquimod. Donors had new WHO grade 3 or 4 IDH1-mutant, ATRX-lost astrocytomas. With regard to this clone: Its matching antigen is unknown.

Generated by immunoSEQ multiplex PCR, the TCRdb table keeps only in-frame clones and is missing some. The table lists approximately 76,000 clones, 91% of them singletons. The source material was PBMCs, sampled from a glioma patient whose treatment included an IDH1 peptide vaccine. This TCR came from a woman aged 45-65 years with glioma. J is TRBJ1-1 and V is TRBV9, with D unclear. In DNA form, the CDR3 reads TGTGCCAGCAGCGTATTGCCAGCCATGAACACTGAAGCTTTCTTT. Its translation: CASSVLPAMNTEAFF.